Below, one T cell receptor (beta chain) is given with its context. Its cognate antigen has yet to be identified. Its ends do not fully match the called genes, so a read error is possible. Systemically healthy Caucasian individuals from Russia, 39 in total and aged roughly 6 to 100 years, were included as donors. About 10 milliliters of peripheral blood were collected from each donor into EDTA-treated Vacutainer tubes. PBMCs were isolated by Ficoll-Paque density-gradient centrifugation, with at least 6 million obtained per sample. Trizol reagent was used to extract total RNA from PBMCs, with at least 6 micrograms per sample. The percentages of naive CD45RAhigh/CD27high T cells were determined by flow cytometry on a PBMC aliquot from every donor. This entry comes from a study of blood T cells in healthy people across ages (dated by TCRdb to between 2014 and 2017). About the study as a whole: In model experiments, template switching captured about one uniquely barcoded TCR beta cDNA molecule for every two T cells. To track age-related changes in TCR beta repertoire diversity, the study relied on deep sequencing normalized with unique cDNA molecular identifiers. Four age groups were formed from the donors: young (average 16 years), middle-aged (approximately 40), aged (around 68) and long-lived (82). To avoid experimental bias, donors of different ages were spread randomly across the sequencing lanes. The study analyzed two additional independent replicas of 1 million unique cDNA reads from the same blood draw for two donors, one aged 18 to 30 and one aged 80 or older.

Preparation of the library involved 5' RACE. Instrument on record: Illumina HiSeq 2500. A second PCR of roughly 6 to 11 cycles was run with a J-beta primer mix and a sample-barcoded 5' primer. Each TCR beta cDNA molecule received a unique molecular identifier from a template-switch 5' adaptor carrying 12 random nucleotides. Each sample yielded at least 2.5 million CDR3-containing paired-end reads. First-strand cDNA synthesis was performed from all RNA using the Mint cDNA synthesis kit, with priming by a TRBC-specific oligonucleotide. Following uracil-DNA glycosylase treatment, a first 18-cycle PCR with universal primers M1SS and BC2_uni_R was performed on all cDNA. On the study's bioinformatics: Normalization of each sample was performed by random selection of 1 million high-quality reads, each carrying a distinct molecular identifier. Instead of being binned into consensus sequences, reads with shared molecular identifiers were discarded. MiTCR, set to a Q25 quality threshold and the strictest error-elimination algorithm, was used for CDR3 identification, clonotype clustering and error correction. A nonparametric unseen species model with Euler transformation was used to estimate a lower bound on total TCR beta diversity. TCRdb reprocessed the public reads (quality trimming at Q25 with fastp, clone calling with MiXCR) and kept in-frame beta chains. Each record represents a unique CDR3 protein, reported with the most common genes and DNA among its rows. These V and J calls rely on TCRdb rather than the paper's analysis. This sample holds about 2 million distinct CDR3 sequences; less than 50% were observed only once. The ten largest clonotypes hold around 2.1% of the sample.

The research as a whole found: A strong correlation was found between observed TCR beta diversity and the percentage of naive T cells measured by flow cytometry. As age increased, observed TCR beta diversity per million T cells dropped in a roughly linear way, and a significant reduction was already evident by age 40. Because profiling used bulk unsorted PBMCs, naive and antigen-experienced compartments could not be compared conclusively. Estimates of total diversity from one million sequenced T cells were regarded as lower bounds and underestimates. Compared with the aged group, the long-lived group had more naive CD4+ T cells, fewer expanded clones and increased TCR diversity, a pattern suggesting age selection. The CMV infection status of donors was not known, potentially confounding age-related changes in expanded clonotypes.

Spanning cysteine to phenylalanine, the CDR3 consists of 12 amino acids. Only CDR3 DNA remains: 36 bases, in frame from the first base. The germline V gene provides CDR1 SQVTM and CDR2 ANQGSEA. The sample consisted of blood. The chain joins TRBV29-1 to TRBJ1-2; a weak D assignment points to TRBD1 (5 bases agree). The TCR originated in a woman aged 40-49 years in good health. The CDR3 protein: CSVLGGFRGYIF. The DNA sequence follows: TGCAGCGTCCTCGGGGGATTTCGGGGCTACATCTTC.